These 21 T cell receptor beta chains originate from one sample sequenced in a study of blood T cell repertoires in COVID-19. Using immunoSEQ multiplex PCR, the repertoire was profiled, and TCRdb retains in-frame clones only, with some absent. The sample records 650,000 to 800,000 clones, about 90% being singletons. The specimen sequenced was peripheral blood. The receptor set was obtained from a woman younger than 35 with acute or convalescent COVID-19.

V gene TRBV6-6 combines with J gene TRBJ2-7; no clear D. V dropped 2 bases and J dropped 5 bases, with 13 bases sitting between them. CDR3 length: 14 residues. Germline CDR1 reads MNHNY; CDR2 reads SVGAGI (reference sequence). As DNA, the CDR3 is TGTGCCAGCAGTTACCAGGATACTCCCGACGAGCAGTACTTC. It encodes CASSYQDTPDEQYF.

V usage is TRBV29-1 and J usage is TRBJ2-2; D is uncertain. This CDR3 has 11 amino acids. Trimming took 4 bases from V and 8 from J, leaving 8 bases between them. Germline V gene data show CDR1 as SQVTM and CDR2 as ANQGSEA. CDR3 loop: CSVGFGGELFF. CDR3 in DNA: TGCAGCGTTGGTTTCGGGGGGGAGCTGTTTTTT.

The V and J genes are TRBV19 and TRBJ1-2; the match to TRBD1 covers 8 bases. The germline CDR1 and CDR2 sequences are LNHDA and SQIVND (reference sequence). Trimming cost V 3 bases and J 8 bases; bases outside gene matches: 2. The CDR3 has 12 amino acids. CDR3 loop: CASSIDRGGYTF. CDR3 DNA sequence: TGTGCCAGTAGTATCGACAGGGGCGGCTACACCTTC.

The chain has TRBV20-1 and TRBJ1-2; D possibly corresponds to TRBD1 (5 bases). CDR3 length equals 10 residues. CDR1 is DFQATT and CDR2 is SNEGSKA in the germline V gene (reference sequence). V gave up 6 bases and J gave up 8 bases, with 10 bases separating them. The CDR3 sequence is CSAQVYGYTF. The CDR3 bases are TGCAGTGCACAGGTTTACGGCTACACCTTC.

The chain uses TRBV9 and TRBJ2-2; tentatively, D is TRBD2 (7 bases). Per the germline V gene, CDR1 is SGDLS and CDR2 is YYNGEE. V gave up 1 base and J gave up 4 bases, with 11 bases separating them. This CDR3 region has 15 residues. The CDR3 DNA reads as TGTGCCAGCAGCGTACAGGGAGGGGGCACCGGGGAGCTGTTTTTT. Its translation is CASSVQGGGTGELFF.

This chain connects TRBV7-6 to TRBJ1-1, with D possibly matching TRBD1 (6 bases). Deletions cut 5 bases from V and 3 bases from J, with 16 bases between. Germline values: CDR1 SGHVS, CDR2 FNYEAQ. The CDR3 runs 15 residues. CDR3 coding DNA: TGTGCCAGCAGCCTGGCAGGGGTTCCTGACACTGAAGCTTTCTTT. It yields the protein CASSLAGVPDTEAFF.

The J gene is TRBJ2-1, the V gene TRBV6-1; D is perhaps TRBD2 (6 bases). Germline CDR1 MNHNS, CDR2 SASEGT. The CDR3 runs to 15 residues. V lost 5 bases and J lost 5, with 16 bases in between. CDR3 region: CASSPRLEAHNEQFF. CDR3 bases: TGTGCCAGCAGTCCCCGACTAGAGGCTCACAATGAGCAGTTCTTC.

The CDR3 sequence is CAWRGGRRDGYTF. The CDR3 DNA is TGTGCCTGGAGGGGGGGACGGAGAGATGGCTACACCTTC. The V and J genes are TRBV30 and TRBJ1-2; a possible D gene is TRBD1 (5 bases). This CDR3 has 13 amino acids. CDR1 GTSNPN and CDR2 SVGIG come from the germline V gene (reference sequence). The V end lost 3 bases, the J end lost 6 bases, and 14 bases lay between the germline ends.

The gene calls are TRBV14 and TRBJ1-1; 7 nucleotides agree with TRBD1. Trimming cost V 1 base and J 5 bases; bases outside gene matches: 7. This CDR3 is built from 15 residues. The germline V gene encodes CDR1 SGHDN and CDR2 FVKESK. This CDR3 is CASSQANRGRTEAFF. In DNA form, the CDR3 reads TGTGCCAGCAGCCAAGCTAACAGGGGAAGGACTGAAGCTTTCTTT.

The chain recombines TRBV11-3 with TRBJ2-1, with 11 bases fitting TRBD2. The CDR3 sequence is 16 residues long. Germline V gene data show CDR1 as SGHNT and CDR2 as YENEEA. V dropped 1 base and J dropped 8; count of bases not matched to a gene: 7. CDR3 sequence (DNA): TGTGCCAGCAGCTTAGGGCTAGCGGGGGGTCTAGATGAGCAGTTCTTC. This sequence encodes CASSLGLAGGLDEQFF.

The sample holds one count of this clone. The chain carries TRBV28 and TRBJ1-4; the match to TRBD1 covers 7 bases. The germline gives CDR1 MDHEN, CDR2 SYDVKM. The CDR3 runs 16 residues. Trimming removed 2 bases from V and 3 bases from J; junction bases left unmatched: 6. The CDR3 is CASSLARGKANEKLFF. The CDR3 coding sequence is TGTGCCAGCAGTTTAGCCAGGGGGAAGGCTAATGAAAAACTGTTTTTT. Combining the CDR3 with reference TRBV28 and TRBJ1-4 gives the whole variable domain DVKVTQSSRYLVKRTGEKVFLECVQDMDHENMFWYRQDPGLGLRLIYFSYDVKMKEKGDIPEGYSVSREKKERFSLILESASTNQTSMYLCASSLARGKANEKLFFGSGTQLSVL.

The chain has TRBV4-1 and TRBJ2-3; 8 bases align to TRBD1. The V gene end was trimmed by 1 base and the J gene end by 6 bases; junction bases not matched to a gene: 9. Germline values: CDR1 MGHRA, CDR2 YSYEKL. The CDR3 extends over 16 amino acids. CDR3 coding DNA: TGCGCCAGCAGCCAAGTCCTCCGGGACAGGTCGGATACGCAGTATTTT. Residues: CASSQVLRDRSDTQYF.

CDR3 coding DNA: TGTGCCAGCAGTGTTGAGGGGGCGCCTGGGACCCAGTACTTC. Translation gives CASSVEGAPGTQYF. J is TRBJ2-5 and V is TRBV25-1; 7 positions match TRBD1. The V segment lost 4 bases and the J segment 7 bases; nucleotides outside the gene matches: 9. Germline V gene sequence: CDR1 MGHDK, CDR2 SYGVNS. There are 14 residues in the CDR3.

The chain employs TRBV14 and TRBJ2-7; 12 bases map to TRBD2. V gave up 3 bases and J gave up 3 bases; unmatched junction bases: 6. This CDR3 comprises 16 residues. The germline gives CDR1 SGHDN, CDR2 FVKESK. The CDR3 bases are TGTGCCAGCAGCCACTCGACTAGCGGGGGATACTACGAGCAGTACTTC. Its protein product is CASSHSTSGGYYEQYF.

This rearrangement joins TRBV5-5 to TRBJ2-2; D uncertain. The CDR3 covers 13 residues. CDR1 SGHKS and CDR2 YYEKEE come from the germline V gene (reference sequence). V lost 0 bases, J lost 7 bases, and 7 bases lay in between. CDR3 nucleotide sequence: TGTGCCAGCAGCTTGGGAGTTGGCGGGGAGCTGTTTTTT. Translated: CASSLGVGGELFF.

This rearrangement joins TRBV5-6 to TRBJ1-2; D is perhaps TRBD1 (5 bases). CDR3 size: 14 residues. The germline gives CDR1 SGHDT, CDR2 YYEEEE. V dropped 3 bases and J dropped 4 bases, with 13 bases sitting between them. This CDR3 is CASSSRTTPYGYTF. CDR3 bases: TGTGCCAGCAGCTCACGGACAACCCCCTATGGCTACACCTTC.

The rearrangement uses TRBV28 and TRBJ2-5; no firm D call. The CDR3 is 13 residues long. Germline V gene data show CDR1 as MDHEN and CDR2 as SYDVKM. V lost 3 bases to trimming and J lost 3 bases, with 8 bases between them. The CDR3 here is CASSLVSKETQYF. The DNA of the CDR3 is TGTGCCAGCAGTTTGGTCAGTAAAGAGACCCAGTACTTC.

The CDR3: CASSTIDRVGEKLFF. In nucleotides, the CDR3 is TGTGCCAGCAGTACTATAGACAGAGTCGGGGAAAAACTGTTTTTT. V and J are TRBV27 and TRBJ1-4; possibly TRBD1 for D (5 bases). Trimming left V 5 bases short and J 8 bases short, with 18 bases between. Germline values: CDR1 MNHEY, CDR2 SMNVEV (reference sequence). This CDR3 is 15 amino acids long.

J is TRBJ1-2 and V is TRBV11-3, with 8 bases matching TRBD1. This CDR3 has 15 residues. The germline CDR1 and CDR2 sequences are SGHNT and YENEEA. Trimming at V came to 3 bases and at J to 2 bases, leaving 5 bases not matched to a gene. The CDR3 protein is CASSLTGVANYGYTF. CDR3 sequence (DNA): TGTGCCAGCAGCTTGACAGGGGTGGCCAACTATGGCTACACCTTC.

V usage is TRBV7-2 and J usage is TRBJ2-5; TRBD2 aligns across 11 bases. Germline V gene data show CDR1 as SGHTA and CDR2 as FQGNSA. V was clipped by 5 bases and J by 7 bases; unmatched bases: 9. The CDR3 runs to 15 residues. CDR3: CASSNSGGAGVTQYF. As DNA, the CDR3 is TGTGCCAGCAGCAATAGCGGGGGGGCTGGGGTGACCCAGTACTTC.

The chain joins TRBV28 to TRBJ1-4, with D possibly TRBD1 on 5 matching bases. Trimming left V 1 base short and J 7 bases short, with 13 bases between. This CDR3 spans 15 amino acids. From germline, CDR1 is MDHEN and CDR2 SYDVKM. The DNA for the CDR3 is TGTGCCAGCAGTTTATTCAGCAAAAGGGGTGAAAAACTGTTTTTT. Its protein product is CASSLFSKRGEKLFF.